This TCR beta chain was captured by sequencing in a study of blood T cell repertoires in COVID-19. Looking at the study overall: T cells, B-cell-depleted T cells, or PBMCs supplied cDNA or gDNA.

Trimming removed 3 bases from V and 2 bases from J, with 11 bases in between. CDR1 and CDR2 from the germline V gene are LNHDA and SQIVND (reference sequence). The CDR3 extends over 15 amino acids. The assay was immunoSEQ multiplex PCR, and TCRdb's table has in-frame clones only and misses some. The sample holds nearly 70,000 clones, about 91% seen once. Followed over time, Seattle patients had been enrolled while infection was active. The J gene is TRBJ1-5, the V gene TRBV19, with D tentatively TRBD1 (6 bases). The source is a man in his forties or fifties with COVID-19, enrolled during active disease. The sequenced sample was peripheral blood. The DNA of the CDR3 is TGTGCCAGTAGTATGAACAGGGTTCGCAATCAGCCCCAGCATTTT. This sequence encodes CASSMNRVRNQPQHF.